These T cell receptor beta chains were read from a single sample in a study of cytomegalovirus exposure and HLA in healthy donors. Produced via immunoSEQ multiplex PCR; TCRdb's table is partial and in-frame only. Of 100,000 to 150,000 clones in the sample, 80% are singletons; the top ten hold 8.9%. Sequenced sample: PBMCs. These TCRs come from a man younger than 40 in good health and CMV-seropositive. Both conserved end residues are part of each CDR3. Each record gives: clone size, V gene, CDR3 protein. Rows give clone size only sometimes, using once, few, many, or a class for an expanded clone.

abundance: .; v_gene: TRBV7-3; CDR3aa: CASSPGPTYEQYF
abundance: .; v_gene: TRBV27; CDR3aa: CASSLAGWINTEAFF
abundance: .; v_gene: TRBV5-6; CDR3aa: CASSARQGVPNEKLFF
abundance: few; v_gene: TRBV6-1; CDR3aa: CASSERSQGYQETQYF
abundance: .; v_gene: TRBV5-6; CDR3aa: CASSIGGLSQETQYF
abundance: .; v_gene: TRBV19; CDR3aa: CASSIDRRNTEAFF
abundance: .; v_gene: TRBV5-6; CDR3aa: CASSQGTVAGYGYTF
abundance: .; v_gene: TRBV6-1; CDR3aa: CASSERDYSNQPQHF
abundance: .; v_gene: TRBV5-1; CDR3aa: CASSPIGAGGVEKLFF
abundance: .; v_gene: TRBV6-5; CDR3aa: CASSYSNNYEQYF
abundance: few; v_gene: TRBV10-3; CDR3aa: CAIRGDSFYGYTF
abundance: .; v_gene: TRBV4-1; CDR3aa: CASSQEQYSGNTIYF
abundance: .; v_gene: TRBV7-9; CDR3aa: CASSQSTYEQYF
abundance: .; v_gene: TRBV7-8; CDR3aa: CASTPGGLARDTQYF
abundance: .; v_gene: TRBV2; CDR3aa: CASSEEWLDRAGGYTF
abundance: .; v_gene: TRBV6-6; CDR3aa: CASSYSSTNEKLFF
abundance: .; v_gene: TRBV27; CDR3aa: CATALRGLYGYTF
abundance: .; v_gene: TRBV29-1; CDR3aa: CSARRANTGELFF
abundance: .; v_gene: TRBV2; CDR3aa: CASSGTRSGGRYTDTQYF
abundance: .; v_gene: TRBV12-5; CDR3aa: CASGKDRSYEQYF
abundance: .; v_gene: TRBV6-1; CDR3aa: CAVSGQGQGKAFF
abundance: few; v_gene: TRBV5-1; CDR3aa: CASSLAGQGANTGELFF
abundance: .; v_gene: TRBV7-8; CDR3aa: CASSLEAVNTEAFF
abundance: .; v_gene: TRBV6-4; CDR3aa: CASSRTGSEATEAFF
abundance: few; v_gene: TRBV10-3; CDR3aa: CAISDRDRAANSNQPQHF
abundance: .; v_gene: TRBV7-8; CDR3aa: CASSPLAINEKLFF
abundance: .; v_gene: TRBV18; CDR3aa: CASSPPSTPNYGYTF
abundance: .; v_gene: TRBV9; CDR3aa: CASSPGGGGAETQYF
abundance: once; v_gene: TRBV10-3; CDR3aa: CAIRNPDRGGTEAFF
abundance: .; v_gene: TRBV7-3; CDR3aa: CASSYDPQAPGELFF
abundance: .; v_gene: TRBV9; CDR3aa: CASSVGAANTGELFF
abundance: .; v_gene: TRBV19; CDR3aa: CASSSPGETQYF
abundance: .; v_gene: TRBV5-1; CDR3aa: CASSLDSDQPQHF
abundance: .; v_gene: TRBV7-9; CDR3aa: CSSSFPGPGNEKLFF
abundance: .; v_gene: TRBV28; CDR3aa: CASSFNYEQYF
abundance: .; v_gene: TRBV21-1; CDR3aa: CASSKARDRAYEQYF
abundance: .; v_gene: TRBV10-1; CDR3aa: CASSEDGGWETQYF
abundance: .; v_gene: TRBV6-1; CDR3aa: CASSEGGNKEAFF
abundance: .; v_gene: TRBV2; CDR3aa: CASRAGKNTEAFF
abundance: .; v_gene: TRBV19; CDR3aa: CASSILLTSGNTEAFF